The 8 T cell receptor beta chains presented below share a single source sample, sequenced in a study of shared clonotypes between healthy human individuals. CD45RO negativity and positive selection for CCR7 defined naive CD8 cells, a population that excluded terminally differentiated effector memory CD45RA+ cells. The repertoire was sequenced with immunoSEQ multiplex PCR; TCRdb's copy has only in-frame clones and lacks some. The sample records about 2.1 million clones, around 93% being singletons. Material for sequencing was naive CD8+ T cells from PBMCs. The origin of the receptors is a man younger than 35 in good health. Some clones in this sample may be carry-over from other donors' samples.

This clone was detected once. The rearrangement uses TRBV2 and TRBJ2-7; 8 nucleotides agree with TRBD1. Germline V gives CDR1 SNHLY, CDR2 FYNNEI. This CDR3 has 14 residues. The ends lost 1 base at V and 2 bases at J; junction bases unmatched: 1. Here the CDR3 reads CASSEETGAYEQYF. In DNA, the CDR3 is TGTGCCAGCAGTGAAGAGACAGGGGCCTACGAGCAGTACTTC.

V and J are TRBV15 and TRBJ2-1, with D perhaps TRBD1 (6 bases). This CDR3 region has 16 residues. The germline V gene encodes CDR1 LNHNV and CDR2 YYDKDF (reference sequence). V shed 3 bases and J shed 2 bases, with 14 bases lying between them. CDR3 nucleotide sequence: TGTGCCACCAGCAGGTACAGGGATCATCCCTACAATGAGCAGTTCTTC. Encoded protein: CATSRYRDHPYNEQFF. The full variable domain, with the rest looked up from reference TRBV15 and TRBJ2-1, is DAMVIQNPRYQVTQFGKPVTLSCSQTLNHNVMYWYQQKSSQAPKLLFHYYDKDFNNEADTPDNFQSRRPNTSFCFLDIRSPGLGDTAMYLCATSRYRDHPYNEQFFGPGTRLTVL.

The rearrangement joins TRBV9 to TRBJ1-5, with 7 bases fitting TRBD1. The CDR3 extends over 14 amino acids. J lost 5 bases, V lost 6 bases, and 8 bases had no gene match. Germline-derived CDR1 and CDR2 are SGDLS and YYNGEE. The CDR3 DNA reads TGTGCCAGCAATTCCGGGACAGATCATCAGCCCCAGCATTTT. Translation gives CASNSGTDHQPQHF.

This clone was picked up one time. This sequence joins TRBV29-1 and TRBJ2-1; D is tentatively TRBD1 or TRBD2 (5 bases each). Trimming removed 7 bases at V and 8 bases at J, with 9 bases between. Germline CDR1 is SQVTM and CDR2 is ANQGSEA. The CDR3 has 10 amino acids. CDR3 residues: CSAWGYEQFF. The CDR3 DNA follows: TGCAGCGCTTGGGGGTATGAGCAGTTCTTC.

This rearrangement joins TRBV13 to TRBJ1-2, with D possibly matching TRBD1 (6 bases). Looked up from germline, CDR1 is PRHDT and CDR2 is FYEKMQ (reference sequence). The CDR3 covers 14 residues. The V and J ends lost 5 bases and 4 bases respectively, with 14 bases between them. Here the CDR3 reads CASSPRTASYGYTF. The CDR3 DNA reads TGTGCCAGCAGCCCGCGGACAGCCTCCTATGGCTACACCTTC.

This chain connects TRBV29-1 to TRBJ2-1, with 9 nucleotides matching TRBD2. V lost 7 bases to trimming and J lost 8 bases; unmatched junction nucleotides: 18. CDR1 is SQVTM, CDR2 ANQGSEA, per germline. The CDR3 extends over 16 amino acids. CDR3 nucleotides: TGCAGCGCCAGTGGAGTTGCGGGAGGGCCTGGTGATGAGCAGTTCTTC. Translated, it gives CSASGVAGGPGDEQFF.

The chain has TRBV7-9 and TRBJ1-6, with D unresolved. Germline V CDR1 and CDR2: SEHNR, FQNEAQ (reference sequence). The CDR3 consists of 15 residues. Trimming pared 4 bases from V and 4 bases from J, leaving 11 bases between. CDR3 in amino acids: CASSSGSPYNSPLHF. Here the CDR3 DNA reads TGTGCCAGCAGCTCGGGGAGCCCTTATAATTCACCCCTCCACTTT.

This rearrangement joins TRBV5-6 to TRBJ2-7, with a possible D match to TRBD1 (8 bases). V was cut by 4 bases and J by 3 bases, with 29 bases left in between. Germline lookup yields CDR1 SGHDT and CDR2 YYEEEE. This CDR3 is 19 amino acids long. The CDR3 loop reads CASSGGTGGGSGNVYEQYF. The CDR3 DNA reads as TGTGCCAGCAGCGGGGGGACAGGCGGCGGGAGTGGGAACGTCTACGAGCAGTACTTC.